This T cell receptor (beta chain) was sequenced for a study of CD8 T cells in ankylosing spondylitis. Findings of the study overall: Within ankylosing spondylitis blood, a TCR beta motif made up of under 10 highly homologous variants appeared to be characteristic. Significantly higher representation of disease-linked clones was reported for matched ankylosing spondylitis synovial fluid.

A quantitative 5'-RACE method, one with molecular barcodes, was used to make TCR beta libraries. TCRdb analysed the 5' RACE reads with MiXCR anew, one entry per CDR3 protein. The sample holds about 360,000 distinct CDR3 sequences; approximately 22% are singletons and the top ten take over 10%. This clonotype has just a few counts. The antigen is undetermined. In germline, CDR1 is SGHAT, CDR2 FQDESV (reference sequence). V lost 5 bases and J lost 4, with 9 bases in between. The CDR3 consists of 13 residues. The TCR originated in a male donor with ankylosing spondylitis or in good health (not recorded which). The V call is TRBV11-1, the J call TRBJ2-1, with D tentatively TRBD2 (5 bases). Material: blood, either unsorted or a sorted T cell fraction (not recorded which). Here the CDR3 DNA reads TGTGCCAGCAGCGCCCGGGGTTACAATGAGCAGTTCTTC. Residues: CASSARGYNEQFF.